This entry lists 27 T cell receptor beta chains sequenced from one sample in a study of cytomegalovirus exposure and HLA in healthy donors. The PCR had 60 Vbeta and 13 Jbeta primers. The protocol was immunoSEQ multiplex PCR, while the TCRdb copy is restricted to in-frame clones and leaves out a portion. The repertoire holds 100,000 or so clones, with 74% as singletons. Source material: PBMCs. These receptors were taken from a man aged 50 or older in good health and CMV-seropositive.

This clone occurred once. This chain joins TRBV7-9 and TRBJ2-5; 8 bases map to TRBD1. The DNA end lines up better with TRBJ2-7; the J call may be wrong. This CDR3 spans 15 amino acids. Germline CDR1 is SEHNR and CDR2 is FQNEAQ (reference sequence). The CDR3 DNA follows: TGTGCCAGCAGCTCCCTAAGGACAGGGCCCTACGAGCAGTACTTC. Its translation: CASSSLRTGPYEQYF.

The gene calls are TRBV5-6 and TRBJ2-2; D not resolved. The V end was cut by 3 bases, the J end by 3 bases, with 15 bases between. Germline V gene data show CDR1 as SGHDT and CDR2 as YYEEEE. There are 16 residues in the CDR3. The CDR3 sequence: CASSSQAQPYTGELFF. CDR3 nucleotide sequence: TGTGCCAGCAGCTCGCAGGCGCAACCCTACACCGGGGAGCTGTTTTTT.

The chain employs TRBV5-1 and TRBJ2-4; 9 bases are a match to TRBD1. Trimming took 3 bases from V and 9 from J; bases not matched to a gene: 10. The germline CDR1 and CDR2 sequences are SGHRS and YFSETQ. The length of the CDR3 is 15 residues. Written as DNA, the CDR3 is TGCGCCAGCAGCTCGGCCGGGACAGGGTCTATCATTCAGTACTTC. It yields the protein CASSSAGTGSIIQYF. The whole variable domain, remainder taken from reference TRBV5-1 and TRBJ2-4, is KAGVTQTPRYLIKTRGQQVTLSCSPISGHRSVSWYQQTPGQGLQFLFEYFSETQRNKGNFPGRFSGRQFSNSRSEMNVSTLELGDSALYLCASSSAGTGSIIQYFGAGTRLSVL.

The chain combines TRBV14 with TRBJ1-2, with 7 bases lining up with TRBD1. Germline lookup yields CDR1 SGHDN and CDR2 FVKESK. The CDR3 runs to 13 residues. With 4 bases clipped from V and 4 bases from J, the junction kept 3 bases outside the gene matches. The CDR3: CASSPTGSYGYTF. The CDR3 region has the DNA TGTGCCAGCAGCCCGACAGGGAGCTATGGCTACACCTTC.

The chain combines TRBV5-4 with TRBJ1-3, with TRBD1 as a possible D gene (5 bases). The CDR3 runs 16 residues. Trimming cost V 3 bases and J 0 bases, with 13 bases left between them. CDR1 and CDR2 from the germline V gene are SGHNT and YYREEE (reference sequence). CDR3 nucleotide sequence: TGTGCCAGCAGCTCCGCGTCGGGGGGCTCTGGAAACACCATATATTTT. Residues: CASSSASGGSGNTIYF.

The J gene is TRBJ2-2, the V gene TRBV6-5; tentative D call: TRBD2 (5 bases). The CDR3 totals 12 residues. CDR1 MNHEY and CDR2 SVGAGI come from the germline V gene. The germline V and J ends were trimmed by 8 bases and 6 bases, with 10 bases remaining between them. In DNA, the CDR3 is TGTGCCAGCGGACTTCAGCCCGGGGAGCTGTTTTTT. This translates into CASGLQPGELFF.

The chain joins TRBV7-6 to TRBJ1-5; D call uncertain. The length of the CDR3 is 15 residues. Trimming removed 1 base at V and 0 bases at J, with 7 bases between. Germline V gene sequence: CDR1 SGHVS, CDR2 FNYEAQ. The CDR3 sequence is CASSLGHLSNQPQHF. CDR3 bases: TGTGCCAGCAGCTTAGGACACCTTAGCAATCAGCCCCAGCATTTT.

The CDR3 DNA follows: TGTGCCTGGAGGTTACAGGGAGGGGTAGAGACCCAGTACTTC. As protein: CAWRLQGGVETQYF. The gene calls are TRBV30 and TRBJ2-5; tentative D call: TRBD2 (7 bases). This CDR3 contains 14 residues. The ends were cut back, 3 bases at V and 4 bases at J, with 15 bases in the middle. Germline CDR1 and CDR2: GTSNPN and SVGIG (reference sequence).

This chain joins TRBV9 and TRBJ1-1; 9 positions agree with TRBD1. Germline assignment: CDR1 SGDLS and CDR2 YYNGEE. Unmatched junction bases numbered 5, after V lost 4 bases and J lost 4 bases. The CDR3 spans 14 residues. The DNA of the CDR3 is TGTGCCAGCAGCATGGGACAGGGAGGCACTGAAGCTTTCTTT. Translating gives CASSMGQGGTEAFF.

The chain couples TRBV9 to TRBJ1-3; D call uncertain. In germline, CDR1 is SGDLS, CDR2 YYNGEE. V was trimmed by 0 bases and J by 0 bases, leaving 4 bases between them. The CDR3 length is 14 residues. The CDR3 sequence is CASSVAVSGNTIYF. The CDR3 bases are TGTGCCAGCAGCGTAGCGGTCTCTGGAAACACCATATATTTT.

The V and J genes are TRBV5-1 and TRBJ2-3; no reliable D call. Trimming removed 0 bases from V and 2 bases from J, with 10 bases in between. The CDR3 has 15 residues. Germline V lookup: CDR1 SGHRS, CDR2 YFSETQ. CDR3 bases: TGCGCCAGCAGCTTGGGCCGAGCTAACACAGATACGCAGTATTTT. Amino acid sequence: CASSLGRANTDTQYF.

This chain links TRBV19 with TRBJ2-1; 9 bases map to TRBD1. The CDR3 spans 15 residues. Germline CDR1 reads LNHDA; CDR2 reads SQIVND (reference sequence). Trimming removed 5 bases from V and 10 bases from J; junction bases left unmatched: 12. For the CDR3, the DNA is TGTGCCAGTAGTCGCCCGGGGACAGGGAAGCGGGAGCAGTTCTTC. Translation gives CASSRPGTGKREQFF.

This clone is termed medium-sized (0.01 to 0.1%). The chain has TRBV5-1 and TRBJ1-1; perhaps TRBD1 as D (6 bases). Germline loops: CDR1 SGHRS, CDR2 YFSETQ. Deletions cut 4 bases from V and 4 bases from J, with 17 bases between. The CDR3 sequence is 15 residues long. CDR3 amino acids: CASSPLQGGGTEAFF. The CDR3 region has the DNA TGCGCCAGCAGCCCCCTGCAGGGAGGGGGCACTGAAGCTTTCTTT.

In DNA, the CDR3 is TGTGCCAGCAGCCCTCAACCGACAGGGAGCACTGAAGCTTTCTTT. This translates into CASSPQPTGSTEAFF. The chain employs TRBV9 and TRBJ1-1, with 7 bases fitting TRBD1. V shed 4 bases and J 4 bases; nucleotides not matched to a gene: 10. The CDR3 has 15 residues. The V gene's germline CDR1 is SGDLS and CDR2 YYNGEE.

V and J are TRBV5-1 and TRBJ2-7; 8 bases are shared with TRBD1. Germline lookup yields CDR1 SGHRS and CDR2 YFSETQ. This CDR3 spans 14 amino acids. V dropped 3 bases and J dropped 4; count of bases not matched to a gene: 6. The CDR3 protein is CASSSSGTGYEQYF. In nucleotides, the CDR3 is TGCGCCAGCAGCTCCTCCGGGACAGGATACGAGCAGTACTTC.

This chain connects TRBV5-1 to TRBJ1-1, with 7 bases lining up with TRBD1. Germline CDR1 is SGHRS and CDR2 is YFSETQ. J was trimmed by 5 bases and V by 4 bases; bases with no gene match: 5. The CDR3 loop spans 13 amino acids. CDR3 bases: TGCGCCAGCAGCCCAACAGGGGAAACTGAAGCTTTCTTT. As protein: CASSPTGETEAFF. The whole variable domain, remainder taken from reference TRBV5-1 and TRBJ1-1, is KAGVTQTPRYLIKTRGQQVTLSCSPISGHRSVSWYQQTPGQGLQFLFEYFSETQRNKGNFPGRFSGRQFSNSRSEMNVSTLELGDSALYLCASSPTGETEAFFGQGTRLTVV.

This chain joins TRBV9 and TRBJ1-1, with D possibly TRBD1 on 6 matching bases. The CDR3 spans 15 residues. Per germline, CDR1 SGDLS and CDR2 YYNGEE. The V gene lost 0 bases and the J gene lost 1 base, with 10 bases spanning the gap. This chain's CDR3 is CASSVGRGGNTEAFF. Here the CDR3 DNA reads TGTGCCAGCAGCGTAGGGAGGGGGGGGAACACTGAAGCTTTCTTT. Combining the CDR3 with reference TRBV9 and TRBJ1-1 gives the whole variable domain DSGVTQTPKHLITATGQRVTLRCSPRSGDLSVYWYQQSLDQGLQFLIQYYNGEERAKGNILERFSAQQFPDLHSELNLSSLELGDSALYFCASSVGRGGNTEAFFGQGTRLTVV.

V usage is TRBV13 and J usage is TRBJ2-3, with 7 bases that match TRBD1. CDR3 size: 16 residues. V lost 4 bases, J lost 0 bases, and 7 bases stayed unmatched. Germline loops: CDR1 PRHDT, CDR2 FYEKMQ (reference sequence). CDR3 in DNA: TGTGCCAGCAGCTGGCGGGTACAGGGGAGCACAGATACGCAGTATTTT. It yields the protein CASSWRVQGSTDTQYF.

Here the CDR3 DNA reads TGCGCCAGCAGCCCCCAGGGGTGGGCAGATACGCAGTATTTT. Its translation: CASSPQGWADTQYF. The chain links TRBV5-1 to TRBJ2-3; D is perhaps TRBD1 (6 bases). Germline assignment: CDR1 SGHRS and CDR2 YFSETQ. The CDR3 covers 14 residues. Trimming cost V 4 bases and J 4 bases, with 13 bases left between them.

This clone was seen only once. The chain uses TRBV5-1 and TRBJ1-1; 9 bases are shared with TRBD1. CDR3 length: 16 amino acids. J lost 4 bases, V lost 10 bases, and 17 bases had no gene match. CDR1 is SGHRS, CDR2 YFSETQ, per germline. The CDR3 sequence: CASPRPGTGLGTEAFF. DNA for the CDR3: TGCGCCTCCCCGAGGCCCGGGACAGGGTTGGGCACTGAAGCTTTCTTT. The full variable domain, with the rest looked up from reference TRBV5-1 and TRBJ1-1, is KAGVTQTPRYLIKTRGQQVTLSCSPISGHRSVSWYQQTPGQGLQFLFEYFSETQRNKGNFPGRFSGRQFSNSRSEMNVSTLELGDSALYLCASPRPGTGLGTEAFFGQGTRLTVV.

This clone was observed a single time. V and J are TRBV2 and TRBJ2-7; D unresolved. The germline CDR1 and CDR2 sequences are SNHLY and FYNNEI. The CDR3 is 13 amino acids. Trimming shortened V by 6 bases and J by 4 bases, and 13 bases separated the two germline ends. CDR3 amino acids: CASSMERGYEQYF. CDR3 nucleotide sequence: TGTGCCAGCAGCATGGAGCGTGGTTACGAGCAGTACTTC.

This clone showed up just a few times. CDR3 in amino acids: CASSESGGSTDTQYF. The CDR3 DNA sequence: TGTGCCAGCAGTGAAAGTGGCGGCTCCACAGATACGCAGTATTTT. The chain uses TRBV2 and TRBJ2-3; no firm D call. The germline V gene has CDR1 SNHLY and CDR2 FYNNEI. The CDR3 is made up of 15 amino acids. V was clipped by 2 bases and J by 2 bases, with 11 bases between them. Using reference TRBV2 and TRBJ2-3 for the parts outside the CDR3, the full variable domain is EPEVTQTPSHQVTQMGQEVILRCVPISNHLYFYWYRQILGQKVEFLVSFYNNEISEKSEIFDDQFSVERPDGSNFTLKIRSTKLEDSAMYFCASSESGGSTDTQYFGPGTRLTVL.

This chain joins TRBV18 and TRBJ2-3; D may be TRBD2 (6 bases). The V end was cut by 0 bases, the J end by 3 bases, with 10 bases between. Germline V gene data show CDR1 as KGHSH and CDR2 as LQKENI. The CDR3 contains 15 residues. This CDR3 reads CASSPPETSTDTQYF. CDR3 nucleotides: TGTGCCAGCTCACCACCCGAGACTAGTACAGATACGCAGTATTTT.

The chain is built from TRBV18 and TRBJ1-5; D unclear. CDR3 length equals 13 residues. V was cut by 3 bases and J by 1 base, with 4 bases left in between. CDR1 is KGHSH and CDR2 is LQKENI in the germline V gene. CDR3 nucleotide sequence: TGTGCCAGCTCACCCGGGAGCAATCAGCCCCAGCATTTT. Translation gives CASSPGSNQPQHF.

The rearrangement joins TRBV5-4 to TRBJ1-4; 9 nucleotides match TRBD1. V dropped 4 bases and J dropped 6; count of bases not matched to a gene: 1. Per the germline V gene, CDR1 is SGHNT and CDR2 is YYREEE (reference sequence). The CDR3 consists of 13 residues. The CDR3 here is CASSRDRDEKLFF. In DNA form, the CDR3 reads TGTGCCAGCAGCAGGGACAGGGATGAAAAACTGTTTTTT.

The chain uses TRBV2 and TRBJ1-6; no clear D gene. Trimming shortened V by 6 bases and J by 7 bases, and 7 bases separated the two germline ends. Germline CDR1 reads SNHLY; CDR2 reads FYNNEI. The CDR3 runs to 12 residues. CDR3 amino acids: CASSFRNSPLHF. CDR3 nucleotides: TGTGCCAGCAGCTTCAGGAATTCACCCCTCCACTTT.

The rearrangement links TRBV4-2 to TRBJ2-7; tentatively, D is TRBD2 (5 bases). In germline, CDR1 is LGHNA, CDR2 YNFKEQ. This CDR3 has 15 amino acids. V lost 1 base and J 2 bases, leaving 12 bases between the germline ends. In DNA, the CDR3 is TGTGCCAGCAGCCAAGCGCGGACGCGGGCCTACGAGCAGTACTTC. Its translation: CASSQARTRAYEQYF.